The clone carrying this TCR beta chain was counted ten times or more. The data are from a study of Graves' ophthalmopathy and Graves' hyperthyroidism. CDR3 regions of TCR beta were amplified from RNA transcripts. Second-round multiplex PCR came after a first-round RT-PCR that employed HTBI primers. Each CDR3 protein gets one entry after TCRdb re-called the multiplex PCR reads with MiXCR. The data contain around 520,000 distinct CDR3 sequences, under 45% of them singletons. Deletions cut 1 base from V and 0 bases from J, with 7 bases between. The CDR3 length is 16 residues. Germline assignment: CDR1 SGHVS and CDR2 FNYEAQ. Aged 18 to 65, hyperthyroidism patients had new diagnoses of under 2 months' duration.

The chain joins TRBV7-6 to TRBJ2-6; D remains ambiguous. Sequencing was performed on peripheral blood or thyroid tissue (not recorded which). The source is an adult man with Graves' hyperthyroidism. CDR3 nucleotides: TGTGCCAGCAGCTTAGTAAGAGGCTCTGGGGCCAACGTCCTGACTTTC. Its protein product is CASSLVRGSGANVLTF.